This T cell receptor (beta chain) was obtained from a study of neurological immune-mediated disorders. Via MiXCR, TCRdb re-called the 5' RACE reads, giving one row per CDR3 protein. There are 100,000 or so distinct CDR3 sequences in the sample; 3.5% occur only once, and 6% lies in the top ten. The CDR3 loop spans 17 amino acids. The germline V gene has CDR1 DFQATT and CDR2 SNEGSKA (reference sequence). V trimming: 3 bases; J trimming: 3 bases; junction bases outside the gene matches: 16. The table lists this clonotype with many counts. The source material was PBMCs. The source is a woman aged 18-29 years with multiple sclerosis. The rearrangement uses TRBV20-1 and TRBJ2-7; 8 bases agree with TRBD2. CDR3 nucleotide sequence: TGCAGTGCTAGTAGCGCGTCTAGCGGGTACCTAAACTACGAGCAGTACTTC. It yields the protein CSASSASSGYLNYEQYF.